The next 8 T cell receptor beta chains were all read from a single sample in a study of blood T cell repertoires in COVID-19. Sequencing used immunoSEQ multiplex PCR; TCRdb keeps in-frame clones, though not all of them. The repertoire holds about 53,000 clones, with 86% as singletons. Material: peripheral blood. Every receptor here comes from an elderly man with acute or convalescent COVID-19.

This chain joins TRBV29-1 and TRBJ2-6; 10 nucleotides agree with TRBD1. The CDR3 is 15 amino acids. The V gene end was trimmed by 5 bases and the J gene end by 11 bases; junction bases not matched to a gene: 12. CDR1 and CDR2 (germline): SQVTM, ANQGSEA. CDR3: CSVRLRDRGLDVLTF. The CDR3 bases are TGCAGCGTTCGACTCCGGGACAGGGGACTCGACGTCCTGACTTTC.

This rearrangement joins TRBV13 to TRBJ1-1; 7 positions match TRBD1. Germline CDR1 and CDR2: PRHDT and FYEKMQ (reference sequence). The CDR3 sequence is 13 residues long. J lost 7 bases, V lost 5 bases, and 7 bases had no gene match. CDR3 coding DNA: TGTGCCAGCAGCCCTCCTCGGACAGGTGAAGCTTTCTTT. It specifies CASSPPRTGEAFF. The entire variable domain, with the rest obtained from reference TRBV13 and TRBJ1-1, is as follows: AAGVIQSPRHLIKEKRETATLKCYPIPRHDTVYWYQQGPGQDPQFLISFYEKMQSDKGSIPDRFSAQQFSDYHSELNMSSLELGDSALYFCASSPPRTGEAFFGQGTRLTVV.

CDR3 protein: CASSLERSYNEQFF. The CDR3 DNA reads TGTGCCAGCAGCTTAGAGCGCTCCTACAATGAGCAGTTCTTC. The chain is built from TRBV7-2 and TRBJ2-1, with unresolved D. The CDR3 is made up of 14 amino acids. CDR1 SGHTA and CDR2 FQGNSA come from the germline V gene. Trimming shortened V by 1 base and J by 0 bases, and 4 bases separated the two germline ends.

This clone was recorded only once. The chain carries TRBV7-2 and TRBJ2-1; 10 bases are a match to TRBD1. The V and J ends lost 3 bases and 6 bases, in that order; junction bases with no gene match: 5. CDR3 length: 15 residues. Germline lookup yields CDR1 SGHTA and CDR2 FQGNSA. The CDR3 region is CASSFDRGRVNEQFF. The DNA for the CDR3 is TGTGCCAGCAGCTTCGACAGGGGGCGCGTCAATGAGCAGTTCTTC.

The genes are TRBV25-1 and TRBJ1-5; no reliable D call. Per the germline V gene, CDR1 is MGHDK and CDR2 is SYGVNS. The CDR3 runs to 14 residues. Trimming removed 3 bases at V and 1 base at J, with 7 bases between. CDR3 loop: CASSEGGSNQPQHF. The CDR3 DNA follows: TGTGCCAGCAGTGAGGGAGGAAGCAATCAGCCCCAGCATTTT.

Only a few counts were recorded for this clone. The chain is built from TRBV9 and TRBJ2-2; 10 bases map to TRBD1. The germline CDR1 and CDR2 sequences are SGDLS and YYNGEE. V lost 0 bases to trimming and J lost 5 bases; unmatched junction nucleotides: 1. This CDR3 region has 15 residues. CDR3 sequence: CASSVGQGATGELFF. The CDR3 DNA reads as TGTGCCAGCAGCGTAGGACAGGGGGCGACCGGGGAGCTGTTTTTT.

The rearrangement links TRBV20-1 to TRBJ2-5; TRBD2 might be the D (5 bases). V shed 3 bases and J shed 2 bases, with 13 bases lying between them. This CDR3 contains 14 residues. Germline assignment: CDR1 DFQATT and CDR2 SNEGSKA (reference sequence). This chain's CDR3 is CSASRLAGQETQYF. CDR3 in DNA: TGCAGTGCTAGTAGGCTAGCCGGGCAAGAGACCCAGTACTTC.

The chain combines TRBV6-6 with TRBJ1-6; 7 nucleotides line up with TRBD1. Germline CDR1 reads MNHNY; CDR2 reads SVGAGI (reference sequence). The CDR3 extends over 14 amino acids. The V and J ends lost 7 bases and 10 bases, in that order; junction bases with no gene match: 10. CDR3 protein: CASISGGFRSPLHF. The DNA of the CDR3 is TGTGCCAGCATCTCAGGGGGTTTTCGCTCACCCCTCCACTTT.